The TCR beta chain described here comes from a study of beta chain features in type 1 diabetes. Study-level information: All of the samples together had 107,917,701 sorted cells examined. Study outcomes and limitations: There was a moderate but significant shortening of TCRB CDR3s in all four CD4+ subsets of Type 1 diabetes patients.

Reverse transcribing all isolated RNA meant expressed TCRB transcripts were sequenced. The method was immunoSEQ multiplex PCR; TCRdb's version includes in-frame clones alone and lacks a portion of them. The sample shows 150,000 to 190,000 clones, over 9% of them seen only once. The CDR3 spans 13 residues. The germline V gene has CDR1 MNHEY and CDR2 SVGAGI. V lost 2 bases and J lost 8; bases outside the gene matches: 5. In regard to this clone: Its antigen remains unidentified.

Averaging about 100 mL, one heparinised blood draw was given by each donor. Cell sorting via CD45RO/CCR7/CD25/CD127/CD95/CD27 was performed to obtain CD4+ naive, central memory, regulatory and stem cell-like memory cells. Material: central memory CD4+ T cells from blood. This clonotype was sampled from a man aged 25-45 years with type 1 diabetes. The chain is built from TRBV6-5 and TRBJ1-2; 7 bases fit TRBD1. CDR3 residues: CASSYDWGQGYTF. In DNA, the CDR3 is TGTGCCAGCAGTTACGACTGGGGACAGGGCTACACCTTC.